This T cell receptor beta chain was obtained from a study of monozygotic twins with inflammatory bowel disease. Worth noting for this clonotype: The antigen is not known.

TCRdb reprocessed the 5' RACE reads, keeping one entry per CDR3 protein, no DNA. Its clone listing holds tens of thousands of distinct CDR3 sequences. Overall study findings and caveats: Discordant twins had repertoire similarity that did not differ from that of concordant twins, possibly from limited power.

Looked up from germline, CDR1 is SGHTA and CDR2 is FQGNSA. The CDR3 contains 15 residues. Per donor there was one draw, yielding a blood sample of over 2 ml. The clonotype was recovered from a human donor with ulcerative colitis or Crohn's disease, or a healthy co-twin of an affected twin (not recorded which). The sequenced sample consisted of blood. The rearrangement uses TRBV7-2 and TRBJ2-7; without DNA, the TCRdb call of TRBD1 cannot be checked. The CDR3 reads CASSFRADRGYEQYF.